This T cell receptor (beta chain) was recovered during a study of blood T cell repertoires in COVID-19. Overall study: Researchers got acute and convalescent COVID-19 samples from the United States, Italy and Spain.

Using immunoSEQ multiplex PCR, the repertoire was profiled, and TCRdb retains in-frame clones only, with some absent. The sample has 250,000 to 350,000 clones; approximately 85% are singletons. V gave up 8 bases and J gave up 4 bases; unmatched junction bases: 10. The CDR3 is 16 amino acids. Germline V gene lookup returns CDR1 WNHNN and CDR2 SYGVQD (reference sequence). Sequenced: PBMCs or T cells enriched from blood (not recorded which). This chain uses TRBV10-1 with TRBJ2-1, with 11 bases matching TRBD2. The TCR originated in a woman in her twenties or thirties who had recovered from COVID-19. In nucleotides, the CDR3 is TGCGCCAGCGCGGAATCGGGACTAGCGGATTACAATGAGCAGTTCTTC. It specifies CASAESGLADYNEQFF.